The present T cell receptor beta chain was sequenced within a study of cytomegalovirus exposure and HLA in healthy donors. Turning to this clone: The antigen is not known.

Study observations and caveats: Among TCR beta chains of equal frequency, HLA-associated ones were more clonally expanded in a later analysis.

The CDR3 is made up of 16 amino acids. The V end was cut by 5 bases, the J end by 2 bases, with 19 bases between. Germline V gene sequence: CDR1 SGHNT, CDR2 YYREEE (reference sequence). Amplification used 60 Vbeta primers and 13 Jbeta primers. Profiling relied on immunoSEQ multiplex PCR, and the TCRdb table lists in-frame clones only, not all of them. This table has tens of thousands of clones, about 70% appearing once. V is TRBV5-4 and J is TRBJ2-5; D possibly corresponds to TRBD2 (6 bases). Sequences were obtained from PBMCs. The TCR sequence derives from a woman aged 45-59 years in good health and CMV-seropositive. CDR3 coding DNA: TGTGCCAGCAGTTGGGGACGACGGGACTCACAAGAGACCCAGTACTTC. Residues: CASSWGRRDSQETQYF.